This entry features one T cell receptor beta chain sequence. No antigen is known for it. The V gene lost 1 base and the J gene lost 3 bases, with 3 bases spanning the gap. Germline V gene sequence: CDR1 SGHVS, CDR2 FQNEAQ. This CDR3 region has 12 residues. Unique molecular identifier tags were affixed to discrete cDNA molecules. One entry per CDR3 protein results from TCRdb running MiXCR on the 5' RACE reads. The table records about 31,000 distinct CDR3 sequences, around 5.4% of them present only once. The data originate from a study of early T cells in non-severe SARS-CoV-2 infection. Overall study: The input, bulk RNA from unsorted whole blood, was sequenced, and chains were unpaired. Whole-study findings and limits: In VDJdb matching, anti-spike CD8 responses were favored while private and CD4 specificities went missing.

The source is an adult who was a healthcare worker with PCR-confirmed SARS-CoV-2 infection or an uninfected control (not recorded which). The sample taken for sequencing was whole blood. The chain is built from TRBV7-8 and TRBJ1-1; no clear D. The CDR3 spells CASSLVDTEAFF. The DNA of the CDR3 is TGTGCCAGCAGCTTAGTGGACACTGAAGCTTTCTTT.